This TCR beta chain was captured in a study of chemoradiotherapy in HPV16-positive cancers. The data were produced by immunoSEQ multiplex PCR, yet TCRdb's version contains in-frame clones alone and is incomplete. The table includes about 33,000 clones, more than 85% detected once. Samples were taken several times over chemoradiotherapy. Deletions cut 0 bases from V and 14 bases from J, with 12 bases between. The germline gives CDR1 SGDLS, CDR2 YYNGEE. The length of the CDR3 is 13 residues. This clonotype was obtained from a human donor with HPV-associated anogenital cancer. The chain links TRBV9 to TRBJ1-6; weak D call: TRBD1 (5 bases). Sample: blood, taken from a patient who underwent chemoradiotherapy. The CDR3 bases are TGTGCCAGCAGCGTAGGTATGGACACCACCCTCCACTTT. Translating it yields CASSVGMDTTLHF.